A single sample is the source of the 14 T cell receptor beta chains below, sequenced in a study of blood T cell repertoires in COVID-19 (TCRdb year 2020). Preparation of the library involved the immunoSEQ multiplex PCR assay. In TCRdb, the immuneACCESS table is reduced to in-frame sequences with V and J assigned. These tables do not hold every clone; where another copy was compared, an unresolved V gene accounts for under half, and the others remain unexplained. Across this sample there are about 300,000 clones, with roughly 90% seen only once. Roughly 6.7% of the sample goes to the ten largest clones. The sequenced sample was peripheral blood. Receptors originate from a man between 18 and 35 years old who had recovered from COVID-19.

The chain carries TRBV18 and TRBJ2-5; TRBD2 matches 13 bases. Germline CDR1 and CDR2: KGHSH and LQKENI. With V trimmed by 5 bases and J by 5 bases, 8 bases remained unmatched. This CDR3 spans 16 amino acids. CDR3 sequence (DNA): TGTGCCAGCTCAACTGGACTAGCGGGGGCTCGGGAGACCCAGTACTTC. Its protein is CASSTGLAGARETQYF.

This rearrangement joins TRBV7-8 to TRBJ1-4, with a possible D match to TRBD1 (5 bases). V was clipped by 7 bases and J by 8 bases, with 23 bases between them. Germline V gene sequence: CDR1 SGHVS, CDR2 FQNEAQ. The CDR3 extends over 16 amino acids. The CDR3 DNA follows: TGTGCCAGCAACCCGTCGCGGGACCCCCTGGAGGAAAAACTGTTTTTT. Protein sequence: CASNPSRDPLEEKLFF.

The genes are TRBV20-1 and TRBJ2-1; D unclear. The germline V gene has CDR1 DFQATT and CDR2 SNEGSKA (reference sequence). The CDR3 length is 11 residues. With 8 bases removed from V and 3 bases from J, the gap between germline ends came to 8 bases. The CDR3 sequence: CSSAVYNEQFF. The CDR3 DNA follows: TGCAGTTCGGCGGTCTACAATGAGCAGTTCTTC.

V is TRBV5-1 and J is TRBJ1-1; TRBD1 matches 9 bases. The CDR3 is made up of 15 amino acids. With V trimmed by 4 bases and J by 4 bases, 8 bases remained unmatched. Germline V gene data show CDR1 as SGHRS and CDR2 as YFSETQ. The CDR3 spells CASSDQQGAGTEAFF. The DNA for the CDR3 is TGCGCCAGCAGCGACCAACAGGGGGCGGGCACTGAAGCTTTCTTT. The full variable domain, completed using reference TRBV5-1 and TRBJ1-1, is KAGVTQTPRYLIKTRGQQVTLSCSPISGHRSVSWYQQTPGQGLQFLFEYFSETQRNKGNFPGRFSGRQFSNSRSEMNVSTLELGDSALYLCASSDQQGAGTEAFFGQGTRLTVV.

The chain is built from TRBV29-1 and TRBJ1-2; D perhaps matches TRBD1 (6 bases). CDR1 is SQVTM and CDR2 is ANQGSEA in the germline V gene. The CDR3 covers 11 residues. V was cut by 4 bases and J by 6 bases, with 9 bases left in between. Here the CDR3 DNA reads TGCAGCGTTGCTGGGGGCAATGGCTACACCTTC. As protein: CSVAGGNGYTF.

The CDR3 region is CASSRTGGSQETQYF. CDR3 DNA: TGCGCCAGCAGCAGAACAGGGGGCTCCCAAGAGACCCAGTACTTC. This chain links TRBV5-1 with TRBJ2-5, with 9 bases identical to TRBD1. Per germline, CDR1 SGHRS and CDR2 YFSETQ. There are 15 residues in the CDR3. The J segment lost 1 base and the V segment lost 4 bases, leaving 5 bases of the junction unmatched.

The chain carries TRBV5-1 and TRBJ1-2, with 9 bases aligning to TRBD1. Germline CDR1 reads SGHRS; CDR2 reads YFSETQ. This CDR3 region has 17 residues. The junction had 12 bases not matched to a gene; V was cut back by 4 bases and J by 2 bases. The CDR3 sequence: CASSLTTGTGLNYGYTF. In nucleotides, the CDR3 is TGCGCCAGCAGCCTTACGACCGGGACAGGGTTGAACTATGGCTACACCTTC.

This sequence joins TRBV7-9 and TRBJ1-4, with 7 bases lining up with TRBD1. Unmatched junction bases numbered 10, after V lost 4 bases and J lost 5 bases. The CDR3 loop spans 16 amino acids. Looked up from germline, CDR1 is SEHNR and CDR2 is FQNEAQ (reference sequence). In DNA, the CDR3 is TGTGCCAGCAGCTCTCGGGACAGCGCAATAAATGAAAAACTGTTTTTT. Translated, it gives CASSSRDSAINEKLFF.

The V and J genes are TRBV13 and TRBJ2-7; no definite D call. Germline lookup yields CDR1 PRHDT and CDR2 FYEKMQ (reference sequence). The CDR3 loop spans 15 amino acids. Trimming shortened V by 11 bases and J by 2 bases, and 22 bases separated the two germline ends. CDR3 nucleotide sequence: TGTGCCGCCGGCGAGCGCCGAGTATTAACCTACGAGCAGTACTTC. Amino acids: CAAGERRVLTYEQYF.

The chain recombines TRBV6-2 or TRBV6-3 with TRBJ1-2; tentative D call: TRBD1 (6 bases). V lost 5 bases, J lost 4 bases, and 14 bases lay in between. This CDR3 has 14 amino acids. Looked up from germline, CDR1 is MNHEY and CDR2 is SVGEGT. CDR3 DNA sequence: TGTGCCAGCAGTAGTTCCAGGGGACCCTATGGCTACACCTTC. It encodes CASSSSRGPYGYTF.

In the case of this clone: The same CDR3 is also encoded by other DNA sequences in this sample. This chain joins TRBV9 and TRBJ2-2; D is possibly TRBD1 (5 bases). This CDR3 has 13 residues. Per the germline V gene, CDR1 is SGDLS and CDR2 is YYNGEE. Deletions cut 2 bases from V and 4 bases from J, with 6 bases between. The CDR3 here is CASSVQGTGELFF. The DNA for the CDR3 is TGTGCCAGCAGCGTTCAGGGCACCGGGGAGCTGTTTTTT. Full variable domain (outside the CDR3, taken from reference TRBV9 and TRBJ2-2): DSGVTQTPKHLITATGQRVTLRCSPRSGDLSVYWYQQSLDQGLQFLIQYYNGEERAKGNILERFSAQQFPDLHSELNLSSLELGDSALYFCASSVQGTGELFFGEGSRLTVL.

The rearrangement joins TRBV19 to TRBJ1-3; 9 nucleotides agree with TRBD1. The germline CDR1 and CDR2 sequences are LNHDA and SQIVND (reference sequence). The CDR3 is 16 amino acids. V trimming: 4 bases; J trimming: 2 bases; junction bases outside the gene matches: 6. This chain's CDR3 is CASSTGTGTAGNTIYF. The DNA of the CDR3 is TGTGCCAGTAGTACAGGGACAGGGACGGCTGGAAACACCATATATTTT.

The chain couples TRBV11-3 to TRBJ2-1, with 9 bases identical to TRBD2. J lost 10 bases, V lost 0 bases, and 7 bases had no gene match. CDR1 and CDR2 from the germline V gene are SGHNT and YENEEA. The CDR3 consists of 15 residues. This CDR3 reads CASSLDNSGSREQFF. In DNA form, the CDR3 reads TGTGCCAGCAGCTTAGATAATAGCGGGAGCAGAGAGCAGTTCTTC. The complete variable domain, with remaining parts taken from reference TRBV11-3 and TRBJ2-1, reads EAGVVQSPRYKIIEKKQPVAFWCNPISGHNTLYWYLQNLGQGPELLIRYENEEAVDDSQLPKDRFSAERLKGVDSTLKIQPAELGDSAVYLCASSLDNSGSREQFFGPGTRLTVL.

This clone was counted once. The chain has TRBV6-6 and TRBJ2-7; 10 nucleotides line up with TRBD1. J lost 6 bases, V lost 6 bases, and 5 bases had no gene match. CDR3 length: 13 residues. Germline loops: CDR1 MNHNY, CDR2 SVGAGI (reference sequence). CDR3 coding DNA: TGTGCCAGCAGATGGACAGGGGGAGGCGAGCAGTACTTC. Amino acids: CASRWTGGGEQYF.